This is a list of T cell receptor beta chains from one sample in a study of cytomegalovirus exposure and HLA in healthy donors. The table came from immunoSEQ multiplex PCR; TCRdb's copy has only in-frame clones and leaves some out. The table includes around 130,000 clones, roughly 84% detected once. Input material: PBMCs. The source is a woman younger than 30 in good health and CMV-seropositive. CDR3s include the opening cysteine and the closing phenylalanine or tryptophan. D genes are given only for firm matches. Clone size is not always given. Where it is, it says once, few, many or a class for expanded clones.

clone size	J gene	D gene	V gene	CDR3 DNA	CDR3 protein
.	TRBJ2-5	.	TRBV10-1	TGCGCCAGCAGTGAGAGGTCGGGGGTGTTGGAGACCCAGTACTTC	CASSERSGVLETQYF
.	TRBJ2-1	TRBD1	TRBV5-5	TGTGCCAGCAGCTTGGTGGACAGGGTCCATGAGCAGTTCTTC	CASSLVDRVHEQFF
.	TRBJ1-5	.	TRBV7-2	TGTGCCAGCAGCTTAGATAGCAGGGGCGGACATCAGCCCCAGCATTTT	CASSLDSRGGHQPQHF
.	TRBJ2-3	.	TRBV7-3	TGTGCCAGCAGCTATACCACCGGGAACACGCAGTATTTT	CASSYTTGNTQYF
.	TRBJ1-1	TRBD1	TRBV10-3	TGTGCCCCAGGCGAGGGACAGGGGCCAGCTGAAGCTTTCTTT	CAPGEGQGPAEAFF
.	TRBJ2-7	.	TRBV7-9	TGTTCCAGCAGCCCAGGGCCTCTCCCCGAGCAGTACTTC	CSSSPGPLPEQYF
few	TRBJ2-2	TRBD1	TRBV11-3	TGTGCCAGCAATGGACAGGGGGGCGGGGAGCTGTTTTTT	CASNGQGGGELFF
.	TRBJ2-1	.	TRBV2	TGTGCCAGCAGTGTTGGACGGGGGAGCTCCTACAATGAGCAGTTCTTC	CASSVGRGSSYNEQFF
once	TRBJ1-3	TRBD1	TRBV6-6	TGTGCCAGCATGACAGGGTCTGGAAACACCATATATTTT	CASMTGSGNTIYF
once	TRBJ2-3	.	TRBV19	TGTGCCAGTAGCTGGACTGGGCCAGATACGCAGTATTTT	CASSWTGPDTQYF
.	TRBJ2-5	.	TRBV29-1	TGCAGCGTTGACTGGACAGCACAGGAGACCCAGTACTTC	CSVDWTAQETQYF
.	TRBJ1-1	.	TRBV7-9	TGTGCCAGCAGCTTAGGAGGCCGAGCCGGGGGGGCGATGAACACTGAAGCTTTCTTT	CASSLGGRAGGAMNTEAFF
.	TRBJ2-5	.	TRBV28	TGTGCCAGCAGTGAACGTAGGGGGGGAGGGGAGACCCAGTACTTC	CASSERRGGGETQYF
few	TRBJ2-7	TRBD2	TRBV27	TGTGCCAGCGGCAGACGCCGGACTAGCGGGGGAAGCGAGCAGTACTTC	CASGRRRTSGGSEQYF